This TCR beta chain was observed in a study of blood T cell repertoires in COVID-19. Sequencing used immunoSEQ multiplex PCR; TCRdb keeps in-frame clones, though not all of them. The data contain roughly 150,000 clones, 85% to 90% of them singletons. There are 15 residues in the CDR3. The V end lost 2 bases, the J end lost 0 bases, and 8 bases lay between the germline ends. The germline V gene encodes CDR1 MNHNS and CDR2 SASEGT. The TCR originated in a woman aged 70-85 years with acute or convalescent COVID-19. Sample: peripheral blood. The rearrangement joins TRBV6-1 to TRBJ1-5, with a tentative D call TRBD1 (5 bases). The CDR3 reads CASSERGSSNQPQHF. DNA of the CDR3: TGTGCCAGCAGTGAAAGGGGAAGTAGCAATCAGCCCCAGCATTTT.